This T cell receptor beta chain is drawn from a study of regulatory T cells in long-lasting Graves disease. Construction of the TCR beta libraries employed iRepertoire HTBI primers in conjunction with Arm-PCR of CDR3 regions. TCRdb analysed the multiplex PCR reads with MiXCR anew, one entry per CDR3 protein. The data contain some 490,000 distinct CDR3 sequences, around 11% of them singletons. This CDR3 contains 14 residues. Germline-derived CDR1 and CDR2 are MNHEY and SMNVEV (reference sequence). V was trimmed by 6 bases and J by 0 bases, leaving 12 bases between them. This clonotype was recorded at least ten times. The sample's time point: newly diagnosed GD, antithyroid drugs for less than 3 months. Isolated PBMC RNA provided the starting material for the TCR library. The same sample was also used in a study of T cells in Graves' hyperthyroidism and ophthalmopathy.

The V and J genes are TRBV27 and TRBJ2-7, with D uncertain. The sample was peripheral blood mononuclear cells (PBMCs), taken at new diagnosis, from a patient treated with antithyroid drugs. This TCR derives from a young woman with Graves disease. CDR3 DNA: TGTGCCAGCAGCTTAGCCGGCTTCTCCTACGAGCAGTACTTC. This sequence encodes CASSLAGFSYEQYF.